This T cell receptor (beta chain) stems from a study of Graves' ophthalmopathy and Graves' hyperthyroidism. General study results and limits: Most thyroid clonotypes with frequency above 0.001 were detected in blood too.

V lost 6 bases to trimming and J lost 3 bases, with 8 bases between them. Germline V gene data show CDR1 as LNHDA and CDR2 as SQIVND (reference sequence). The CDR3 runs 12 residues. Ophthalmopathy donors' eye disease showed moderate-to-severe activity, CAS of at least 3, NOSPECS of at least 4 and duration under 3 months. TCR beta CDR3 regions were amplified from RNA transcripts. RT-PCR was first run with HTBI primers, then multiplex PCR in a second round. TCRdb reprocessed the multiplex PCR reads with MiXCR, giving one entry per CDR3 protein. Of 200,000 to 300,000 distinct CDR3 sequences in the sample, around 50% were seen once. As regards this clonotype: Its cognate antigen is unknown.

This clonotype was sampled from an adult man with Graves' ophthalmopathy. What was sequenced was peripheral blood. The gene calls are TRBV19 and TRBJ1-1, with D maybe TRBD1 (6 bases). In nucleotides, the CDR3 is TGTGCCAGTAGCCCAGGGGACACTGAAGCTTTCTTT. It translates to CASSPGDTEAFF. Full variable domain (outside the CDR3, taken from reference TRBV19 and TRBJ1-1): DGGITQSPKYLFRKEGQNVTLSCEQNLNHDAMYWYRQDPGQGLRLIYYSQIVNDFQKGDIAEGYSVSREKKESFPLTVTSAQKNPTAFYLCASSPGDTEAFFGQGTRLTVV.